This is a list of T cell receptor beta chains from one sample in a study of blood T cell repertoires in COVID-19. Data came from immunoSEQ multiplex PCR; TCRdb stores just in-frame clones and leaves some out. The data contain over 200,000 clones, approximately 84% of them singletons. Specimen: peripheral blood. The receptors come from a woman in her twenties or thirties who had recovered from COVID-19. The CDR3 runs from the conserved cysteine through the conserved F or W. A D gene is named only where the DNA matches it firmly. The size of a clone is reported for some rows only, either as once, few or many, or as a class for expanded clones.

D	length	V	size	J	CDR3	DNA
NA	14	TRBV6-5	once	TRBJ2-5	CASSYRDDRNSQYF	TGTGCCAGCAGTTACCGAGATGACAGAAATTCCCAGTACTTC
NA	14	TRBV24-1	NA	TRBJ2-1	CATSMGGLVNEQFF	TGTGCCACCAGTATGGGGGGGCTGGTGAATGAGCAGTTCTTC
NA	13	TRBV7-2	few	TRBJ1-5	CASSLDFMQPQHF	TGTGCCAGCAGCTTAGATTTTATGCAGCCCCAGCATTTT
TRBD1	15	TRBV6-5	NA	TRBJ1-2	CASSYGTGSTYGYTF	TGTGCCAGCAGTTACGGGACAGGGAGTACGTATGGCTACACCTTC
TRBD2	16	TRBV4-1	NA	TRBJ2-1	CASSQVGGGPYNEQFF	TGCGCCAGCAGCCAAGTTGGGGGGGGTCCTTACAATGAGCAGTTCTTC
NA	13	TRBV4-1	once	TRBJ1-6	CASSQPGRSPLHF	TGCGCCAGCAGCCAACCGGGTAGGTCACCCCTCCACTTT
NA	13	TRBV19	NA	TRBJ1-5	CASSITPNGPQHF	TGTGCCAGTAGTATAACACCCAATGGGCCCCAGCATTTT
TRBD1	15	TRBV5-1	NA	TRBJ2-1	CASSRGQVVNNEQFF	TGCGCCAGCAGCCGGGGACAGGTGGTGAACAATGAGCAGTTCTTC
TRBD2	17	TRBV7-2	NA	TRBJ2-3	CASSFRTSGVGADTQYF	TGTGCCAGCAGCTTCCGGACTAGCGGGGTTGGTGCAGATACGCAGTATTTT
TRBD1	14	TRBV5-1	NA	TRBJ1-2	CASSLGTGVRGYTF	TGCGCCAGCAGCTTGGGGACAGGGGTACGGGGCTACACCTTC
NA	15	TRBV9	NA	TRBJ1-4	CASSVGDRPNEKLFF	TGTGCCAGCAGCGTAGGAGACAGGCCTAATGAAAAACTGTTTTTT
TRBD2	14	TRBV6-5	few	TRBJ2-1	CASLSGGAGNEQFF	TGTGCCAGTCTTAGCGGGGGGGCGGGTAATGAGCAGTTCTTC
NA	16	TRBV7-9	NA	TRBJ2-1	CASSFPQGVGLNEQFF	TGTGCCAGCAGCTTCCCACAGGGAGTGGGCCTCAATGAGCAGTTCTTC
TRBD1	16	TRBV6-6	NA	TRBJ2-7	CASSYTQAGTGYEQYF	TGTGCCAGCAGCTACACTCAGGCGGGGACAGGTTACGAGCAGTACTTC
TRBD1	13	TRBV29-1	NA	TRBJ1-2	CSVGQGSIDGYTF	TGCAGCGTGGGACAGGGATCCATAGATGGCTACACCTTC
TRBD1	17	TRBV9	NA	TRBJ1-3	CASSALSRDRGGNTIYF	TGTGCCAGCAGCGCCCTATCCCGGGACAGGGGGGGAAACACCATATATTTT
NA	12	TRBV6-5	NA	TRBJ1-2	CASKIGSYGYTF	TGTGCCAGCAAGATCGGGAGCTATGGCTACACCTTC
NA	14	TRBV7-6	NA	TRBJ2-2	CASSFSGNTGELFF	TGTGCCAGCAGCTTTTCAGGGAACACCGGGGAGCTGTTTTTT
TRBD1	18	TRBV5-6	NA	TRBJ2-3	CASRLHSDRAVGTDTQYF	TGTGCCAGCAGATTGCATAGTGACAGGGCCGTCGGCACAGATACGCAGTATTTT
NA	13	TRBV12-3/TRBV12-4	NA	TRBJ1-1	CASVGPLVAEAFF	TGTGCCAGCGTGGGCCCCCTCGTGGCCGAAGCTTTCTTT
NA	14	TRBV9	NA	TRBJ2-5	CASSPAVYQETQYF	TGTGCCAGCAGCCCGGCGGTGTACCAAGAGACCCAGTACTTC
NA	11	TRBV11-2	NA	TRBJ2-5	CASSPSSVQYF	TGTGCCAGCAGTCCTTCCTCGGTCCAGTACTTC
NA	14	TRBV5-1	NA	TRBJ2-3	CASSPGGSTDTQYF	TGCGCCAGCAGCCCAGGGGGGTCCACAGATACGCAGTATTTT
TRBD1	15	TRBV18	NA	TRBJ2-5	CASSPIQGVQETQYF	TGTGCCAGCTCACCAATACAGGGGGTACAAGAGACCCAGTACTTC
TRBD1	15	TRBV19	NA	TRBJ1-1	CASSTAPGQHTEAFF	TGTGCCAGTAGTACTGCTCCGGGACAGCACACTGAAGCTTTCTTT
NA	17	TRBV7-2	NA	TRBJ2-5	CASSLSLGAQGQETQYF	TGTGCCAGCAGCTTAAGTCTTGGGGCGCAGGGGCAAGAGACCCAGTACTTC